The subject of this entry is one T cell receptor beta chain. What it binds is not known. The data belong to a study of OX40 agonist ivuxolimab in advanced cancers. About the study: Participants, 82.7% male, averaged approximately 56 years of age, ranging from about 23 to 90. Points from the study as a whole: Both blood CD4+ and CD8+ T cells showed clonal growth by week 6 at 0.1 to 3.0 mg/kg. On average, CD8+ T cells had more expanded clones than CD4+.

Trimming removed 1 base at V and 2 bases at J, with 18 bases between. Germline lookup yields CDR1 SGHVS and CDR2 FNYEAQ. CDR3 length equals 17 residues. Autoimmune disease history or systemic immunosuppression led to patient exclusion. Clones were read by immunoSEQ multiplex PCR, and TCRdb kept only the in-frame ones, dropping some. The table has 80,000 to 95,000 clones, under 90% seen once. The clonotype comes from an adult with an advanced solid tumor such as melanoma, head and neck, liver or kidney cancer. This sample comprised CD4+ or CD8+ T cells sorted from blood, obtained in a trial of the OX40 agonist ivuxolimab. This chain links TRBV7-6 with TRBJ2-7, with D tentatively TRBD1 or TRBD2 (5 bases each). As DNA, the CDR3 is TGTGCCAGCAGCTTAGGAGGGGCTTTGGATCTGACCTACGAGCAGTACTTC. This translates into CASSLGGALDLTYEQYF.